The T cell receptor beta chain under discussion was sequenced for a study of OX40 agonist ivuxolimab in advanced cancers. Turning to the study itself: In this cohort, patients received ivuxolimab, an agonistic anti-OX40 (CD134) antibody.

With regard to this clone: Its antigen is not known.

Sequenced by immunoSEQ multiplex PCR; TCRdb stores in-frame clones only, minus some. The sample holds fewer than 75,000 clones; 87% are singletons and the top ten take approximately 2.5%. Overall study findings and caveats: What antigens the expanded peripheral T cells recognized was never established. Some nonresponders additionally presented with little normalized T-cell clonal expansion.

The sequenced sample was CD4+ or CD8+ T cells sorted from blood, obtained in a trial of the OX40 agonist ivuxolimab. The TCR sequence derives from an adult with an advanced solid tumor such as melanoma, head and neck, liver or kidney cancer.

The CDR3 protein is CASSWGTQETQYF. The DNA of the CDR3 is TGTGCCAGCAGCTGGGGAACCCAAGAGACCCAGTACTTC. This chain joins TRBV7-2 and TRBJ2-5; D is ambiguous. Looked up from germline, CDR1 is SGHTA and CDR2 is FQGNSA. CDR3 length: 13 residues. V was cut by 4 bases and J by 1 base, with 7 bases left in between. Combining the CDR3 with reference TRBV7-2 and TRBJ2-5 gives the whole variable domain GAGVSQSPSNKVTEKGKDVELRCDPISGHTALYWYRQSLGQGLEFLIYFQGNSAPDKSGLPSDRFSAERTGGSVSTLTIQRTQQEDSAVYLCASSWGTQETQYFGPGTRLLVL.